The sequence of this T cell receptor (beta chain) was determined in a study of cytomegalovirus exposure and HLA in healthy donors. Whole-study context: Sequencing of 180 million or so T cells in an earlier analysis found 120 million or so unique TCR beta sequences. Drawn from HLA-typed donors, about 85 million unique TCRs were held in an early data release. General study results and limits: A likely sequencing artifact accounted for one observed cluster of highly shared sequence variants.

With regard to this clone: Its antigen is not known.

Germline values: CDR1 KGHSH, CDR2 LQKENI. V shed 1 base and J shed 5 bases, with 5 bases lying between them. The CDR3 has 13 residues. PCR employed 60 Vbeta and 13 Jbeta primers. Data came from immunoSEQ multiplex PCR; TCRdb stores just in-frame clones and leaves some out. The sample shows under 200,000 clones, 70% to 80% of them seen only once. The chain is built from TRBV18 and TRBJ2-2, with D perhaps TRBD1 (5 bases). This clonotype was sampled from a woman aged 45-59 years in good health and CMV-seronegative. The sequencing input was PBMCs. CDR3 nucleotide sequence: TGTGCCAGCTCACCACGGACAACCGGGGAGCTGTTTTTT. It codes for CASSPRTTGELFF.